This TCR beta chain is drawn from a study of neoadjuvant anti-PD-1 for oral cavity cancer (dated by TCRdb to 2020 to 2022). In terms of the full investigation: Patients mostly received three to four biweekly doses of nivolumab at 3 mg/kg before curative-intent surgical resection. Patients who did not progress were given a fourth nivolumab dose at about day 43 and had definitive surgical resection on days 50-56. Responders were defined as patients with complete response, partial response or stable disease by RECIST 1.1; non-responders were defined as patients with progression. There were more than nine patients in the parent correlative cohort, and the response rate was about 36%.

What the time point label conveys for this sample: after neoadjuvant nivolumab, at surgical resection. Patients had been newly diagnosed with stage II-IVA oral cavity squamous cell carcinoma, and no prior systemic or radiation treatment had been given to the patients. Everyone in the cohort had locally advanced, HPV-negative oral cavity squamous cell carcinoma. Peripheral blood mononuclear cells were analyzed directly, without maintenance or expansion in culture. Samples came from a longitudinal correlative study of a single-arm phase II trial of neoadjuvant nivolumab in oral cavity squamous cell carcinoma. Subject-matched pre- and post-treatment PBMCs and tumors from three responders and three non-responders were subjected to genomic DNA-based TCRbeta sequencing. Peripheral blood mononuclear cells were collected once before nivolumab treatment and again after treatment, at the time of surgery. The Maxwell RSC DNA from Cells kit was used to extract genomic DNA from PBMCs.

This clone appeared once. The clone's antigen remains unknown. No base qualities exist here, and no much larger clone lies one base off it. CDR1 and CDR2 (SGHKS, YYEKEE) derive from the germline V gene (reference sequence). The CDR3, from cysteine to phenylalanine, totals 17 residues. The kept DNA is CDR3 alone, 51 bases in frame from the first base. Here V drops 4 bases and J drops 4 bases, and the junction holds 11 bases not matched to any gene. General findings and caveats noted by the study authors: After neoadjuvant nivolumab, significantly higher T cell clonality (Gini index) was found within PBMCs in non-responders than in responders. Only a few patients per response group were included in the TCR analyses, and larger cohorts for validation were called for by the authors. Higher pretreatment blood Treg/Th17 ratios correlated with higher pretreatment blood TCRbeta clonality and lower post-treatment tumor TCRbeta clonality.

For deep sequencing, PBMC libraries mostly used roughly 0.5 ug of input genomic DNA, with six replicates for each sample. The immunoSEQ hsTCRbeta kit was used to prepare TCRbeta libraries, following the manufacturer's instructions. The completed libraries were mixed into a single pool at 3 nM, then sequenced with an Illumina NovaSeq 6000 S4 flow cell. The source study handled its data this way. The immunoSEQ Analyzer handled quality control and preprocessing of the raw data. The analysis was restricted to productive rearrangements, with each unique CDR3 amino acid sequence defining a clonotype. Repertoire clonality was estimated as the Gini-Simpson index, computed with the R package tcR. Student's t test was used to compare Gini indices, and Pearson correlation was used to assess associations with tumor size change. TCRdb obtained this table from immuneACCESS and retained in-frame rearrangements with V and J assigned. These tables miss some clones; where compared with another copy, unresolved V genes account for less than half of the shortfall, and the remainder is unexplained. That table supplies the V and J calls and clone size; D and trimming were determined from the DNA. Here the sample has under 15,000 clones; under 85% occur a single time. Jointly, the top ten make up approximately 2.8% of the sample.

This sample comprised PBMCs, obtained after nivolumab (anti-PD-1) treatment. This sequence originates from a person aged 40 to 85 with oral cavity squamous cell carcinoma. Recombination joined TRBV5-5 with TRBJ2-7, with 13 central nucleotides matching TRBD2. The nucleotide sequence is TGTGCCAGCAGCGGACGACTAGCGGGAGGCTCCCTTTACGAGCAGTACTTC. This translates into CASSGRLAGGSLYEQYF.